This section outlines one T cell receptor (beta chain) sequence together with its context. The CDR3 runs to 13 residues. Trimming took off 2 bases at V and 12 bases at J, with 16 bases between the two ends. CDR1 is SGHTS, CDR2 YDEGEE, per germline. Focal radiation and CTLA-4 blockade (ipilimumab) were tested in chemo-refractory metastatic non-small-cell lung cancer patients. This sample is drawn from a study of radiotherapy plus CTLA-4 blockade in lung cancer. Produced via immunoSEQ multiplex PCR; TCRdb's table is partial and in-frame only. The data contain 90,000 to 95,000 clones, around four fifths of them singletons.

This clonotype was sampled from a human donor with non-small cell lung cancer who had stable disease on radiotherapy plus ipilimumab. V and J are TRBV5-8 and TRBJ2-3; TRBD1 might be the D (6 bases). This material consisted of peripheral blood, taken from a patient treated with radiotherapy plus ipilimumab. The CDR3 loop reads CASSFDRFPAQYF. The CDR3, as DNA: TGTGCCAGCAGCTTCGACAGGTTTCCTGCCCAGTATTTT.